This is a list of T cell receptor beta chains from one sample in a study of T cell changes during pregnancy in multiple sclerosis. Using immunoSEQ multiplex PCR, the repertoire was profiled, and TCRdb retains in-frame clones only, with some absent. The profile shows 35,000 to 50,000 clones, around 90% of them singletons. This sample comprised peripheral blood, obtained in the second trimester of pregnancy. The receptors shown here come from a female donor in good health, enrolled as a control in a pregnancy study. CDR3s include the opening cysteine and the closing phenylalanine or tryptophan. D genes are given only for firm matches. Some rows have no size entry. The others give once, few or many, or a class for an expanded clone.

D	size	V	J	CDR3	DNA
TRBD1	.	TRBV9	TRBJ2-7	CASSVQGASYEQYF	TGTGCCAGCAGCGTACAGGGGGCATCCTACGAGCAGTACTTC
TRBD2	.	TRBV5-1	TRBJ2-5	CASSSLTSGGAVGETQYF	TGCGCCAGCAGCTCATTGACTAGCGGGGGGGCCGTGGGAGAGACCCAGTACTTC
.	.	TRBV9	TRBJ2-5	CARKATRGFRQETQYF	TGTGCCAGAAAAGCGACAAGGGGGTTTCGCCAAGAGACCCAGTACTTC
.	.	TRBV11-3	TRBJ2-7	CASSSQNYEQYF	TGTGCCAGCAGCTCCCAAAACTACGAGCAGTACTTC
.	.	TRBV4-1	TRBJ1-3	CASSQEMAGSGNTIYF	TGCGCCAGCAGCCAAGAGATGGCAGGCTCTGGAAACACCATATATTTT
.	few	TRBV14	TRBJ1-1	CASSRTDSYTEAFF	TGTGCCAGCAGCCGCACGGACAGCTACACTGAAGCTTTCTTT
.	.	TRBV10-3	TRBJ2-3	CATGRREGTDTQYF	TGTGCCACCGGCCGCAGGGAGGGCACAGATACGCAGTATTTT
TRBD1	.	TRBV27	TRBJ1-3	CASSWTGSGNTIYF	TGTGCCAGCAGCTGGACAGGGTCTGGAAACACCATATATTTT
.	.	TRBV7-6	TRBJ2-2	CASTHRGGGTGELFF	TGTGCCAGCACCCATAGAGGGGGGGGCACCGGGGAGCTGTTTTTT
TRBD1	.	TRBV12-5	TRBJ1-5	CASAPDWGQGAGPQHF	TGTGCTAGTGCGCCCGATTGGGGACAGGGGGCTGGGCCCCAGCATTTT
.	.	TRBV2	TRBJ1-5	CASTTVGEPQHF	TGTGCCAGCACCACTGTCGGAGAGCCCCAGCATTTT
.	.	TRBV30	TRBJ2-7	CAWGKGVYEQYF	TGTGCCTGGGGGAAAGGGGTCTACGAGCAGTACTTC
.	.	TRBV7-2	TRBJ2-1	CASSLGLLRYNEQFF	TGTGCCAGCAGCTTAGGACTATTAAGATACAATGAGCAGTTCTTC
.	few	TRBV4-3	TRBJ2-3	CASSQAARGDPGDTQYF	TGCGCCAGCAGCCAGGCTGCGCGGGGCGATCCGGGAGATACGCAGTATTTT
.	.	TRBV11-1	TRBJ2-7	CASSFTASYEQYF	TGTGCCAGCAGCTTTACAGCCTCCTACGAGCAGTACTTC